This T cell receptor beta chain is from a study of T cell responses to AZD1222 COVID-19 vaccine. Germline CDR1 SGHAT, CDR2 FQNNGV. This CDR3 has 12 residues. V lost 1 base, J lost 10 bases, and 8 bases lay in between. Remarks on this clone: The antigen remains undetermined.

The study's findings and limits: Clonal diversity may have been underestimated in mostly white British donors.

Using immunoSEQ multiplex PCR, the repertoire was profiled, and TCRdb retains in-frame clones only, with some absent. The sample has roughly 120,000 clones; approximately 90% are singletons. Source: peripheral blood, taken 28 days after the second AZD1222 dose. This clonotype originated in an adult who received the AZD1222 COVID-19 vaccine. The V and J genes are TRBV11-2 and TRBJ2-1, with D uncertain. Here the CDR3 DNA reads TGTGCCAGCAGCTTAGGGCTGGCAGAGCAGTTCTTC. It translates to CASSLGLAEQFF.